This T cell receptor (beta chain) was identified in a study of shared clonotypes between healthy human individuals. Data came from immunoSEQ multiplex PCR; TCRdb stores just in-frame clones and leaves some out. The profile shows about 110,000 clones, under 70% of them singletons. The V and J ends lost 5 bases and 0 bases respectively, with 7 bases between them. Germline CDR1 MNHEY, CDR2 SMNVEV (reference sequence). There are 13 residues in the CDR3. This clone was detected once. What was sequenced was memory CD8+ T cells sorted from blood. Subset meaning: CD45RO+ cells pooled with CCR7-negative TemRA cells. The genes are TRBV27 and TRBJ1-1; D is undetermined. The TCR sequence derives from a woman aged 25-40 years in good health. CDR3 region: CASSPSMNTEAFF. CDR3 DNA: TGTGCCAGCAGTCCCTCCATGAACACTGAAGCTTTCTTT.